This T cell receptor (beta chain) is from a study of shared clonotypes between healthy human individuals. The study's findings and limits: What rarefaction showed was incomplete sorted-subset sequencing despite large depth.

Every one of the donors was a Caucasian adult that lived in Nashville, Tennessee. Remarks on this clone: Antigen unknown.

The germline V gene encodes CDR1 SGHRS and CDR2 YFSETQ. The CDR3 sequence is 15 residues long. Trimming removed 0 bases from V and 2 bases from J; junction bases left unmatched: 4. An even split of each subset's genomic DNA across several immunoSEQ plates was performed. Assay used: immunoSEQ multiplex PCR; TCRdb lists only in-frame clones, some missing. The table includes fewer than 1.8 million clones, 98% detected once. What was sequenced was naive CD4+ T cells sorted from blood. As for subset: CD45RA+ positively selected. The receptor was derived from a man aged 25 to 45 in good health. The V gene is TRBV5-1, the J gene TRBJ2-7; 8 positions agree with TRBD1. The CDR3 spells CASSLGTGWAYEQYF. The CDR3 DNA is TGCGCCAGCAGCTTGGGGACAGGGTGGGCCTACGAGCAGTACTTC.